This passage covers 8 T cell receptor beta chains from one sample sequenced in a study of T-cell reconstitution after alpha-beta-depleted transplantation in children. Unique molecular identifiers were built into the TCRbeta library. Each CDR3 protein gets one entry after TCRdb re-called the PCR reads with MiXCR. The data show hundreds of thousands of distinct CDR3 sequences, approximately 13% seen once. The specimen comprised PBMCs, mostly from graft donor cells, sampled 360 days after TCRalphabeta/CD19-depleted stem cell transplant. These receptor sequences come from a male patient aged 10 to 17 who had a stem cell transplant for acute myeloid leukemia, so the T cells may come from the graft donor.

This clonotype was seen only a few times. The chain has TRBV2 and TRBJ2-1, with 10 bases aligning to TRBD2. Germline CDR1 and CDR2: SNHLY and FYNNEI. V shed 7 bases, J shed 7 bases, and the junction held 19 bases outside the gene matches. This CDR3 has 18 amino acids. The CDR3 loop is CASTKTTGTAAGGNEQFF. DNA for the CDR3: TGTGCCAGCACGAAAACAACCGGGACAGCAGCGGGAGGGAATGAGCAGTTCTTC.

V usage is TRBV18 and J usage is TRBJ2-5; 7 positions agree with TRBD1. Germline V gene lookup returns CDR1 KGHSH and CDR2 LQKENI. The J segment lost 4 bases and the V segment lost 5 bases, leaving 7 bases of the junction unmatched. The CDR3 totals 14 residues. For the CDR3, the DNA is TGTGCCAGCTCATCGACAGGGATCGGAGAGACCCAGTACTTC. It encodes CASSSTGIGETQYF. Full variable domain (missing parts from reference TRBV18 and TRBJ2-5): NAGVMQNPRHLVRRRGQEARLRCSPMKGHSHVYWYRQLPEEGLKFMVYLQKENIIDESGMPKERFSAEFPKEGPSILRIQQVVRGDSAAYFCASSSTGIGETQYFGPGTRLLVL.

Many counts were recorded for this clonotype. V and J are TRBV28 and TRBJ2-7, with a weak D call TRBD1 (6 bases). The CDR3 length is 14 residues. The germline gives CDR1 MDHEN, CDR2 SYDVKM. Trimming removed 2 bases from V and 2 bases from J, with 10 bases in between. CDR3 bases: TGTGCCAGCAGTTTAGGACAGCTCACCTACGAGCAGTACTTC. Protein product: CASSLGQLTYEQYF.

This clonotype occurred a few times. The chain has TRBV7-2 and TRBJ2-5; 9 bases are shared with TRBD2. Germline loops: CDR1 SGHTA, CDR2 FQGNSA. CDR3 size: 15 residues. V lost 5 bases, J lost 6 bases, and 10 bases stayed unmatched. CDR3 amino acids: CASSTRTSDAKTQYF. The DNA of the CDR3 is TGTGCCAGCAGCACAAGGACTAGCGACGCGAAGACCCAGTACTTC.

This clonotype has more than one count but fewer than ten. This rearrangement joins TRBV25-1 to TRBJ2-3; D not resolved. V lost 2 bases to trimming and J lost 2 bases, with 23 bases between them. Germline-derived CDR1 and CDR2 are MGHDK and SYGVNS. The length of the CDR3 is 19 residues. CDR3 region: CASSEGIVVFGSYTDTQYF. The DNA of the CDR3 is TGTGCCAGCAGTGAAGGGATAGTGGTGTTCGGAAGTTACACAGATACGCAGTATTTT.

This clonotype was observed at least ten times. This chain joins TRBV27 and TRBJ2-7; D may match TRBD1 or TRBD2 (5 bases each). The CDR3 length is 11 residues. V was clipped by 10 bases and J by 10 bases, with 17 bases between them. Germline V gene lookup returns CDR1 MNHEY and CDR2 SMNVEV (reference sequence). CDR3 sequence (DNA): TGTGCCACAGGGCCGGGGTCGGTCCAGTACTTC. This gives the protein CATGPGSVQYF.

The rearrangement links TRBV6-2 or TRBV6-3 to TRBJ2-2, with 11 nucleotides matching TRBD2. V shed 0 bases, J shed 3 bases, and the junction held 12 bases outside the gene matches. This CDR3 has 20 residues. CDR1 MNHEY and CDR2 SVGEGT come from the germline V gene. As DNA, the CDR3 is TGTGCCAGCAGTTACTCGAAAAATCCTAGCGGGAGGCCTCACACCGGGGAGCTGTTTTTT. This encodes CASSYSKNPSGRPHTGELFF.

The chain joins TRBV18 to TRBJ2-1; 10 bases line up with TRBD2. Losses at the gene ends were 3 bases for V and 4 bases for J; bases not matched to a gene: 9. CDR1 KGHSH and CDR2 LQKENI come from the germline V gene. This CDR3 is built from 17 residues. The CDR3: CASSPNLALAGYNEQFF. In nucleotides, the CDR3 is TGTGCCAGCTCACCTAATTTAGCACTAGCGGGATACAATGAGCAGTTCTTC. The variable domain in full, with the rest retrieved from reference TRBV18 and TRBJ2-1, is NAGVMQNPRHLVRRRGQEARLRCSPMKGHSHVYWYRQLPEEGLKFMVYLQKENIIDESGMPKERFSAEFPKEGPSILRIQQVVRGDSAAYFCASSPNLALAGYNEQFFGPGTRLTVL.